The 27 T cell receptor beta chains reported below all come from one sample, sequenced in a study of human T cells and chemical hapten exposure. TCRdb re-analysed the RACE reads in MiXCR, keeping a single row per CDR3 protein. The data show over 35,000 distinct CDR3 sequences, 10% to 13% seen once. Time point of the sample: pre-sensitization, week 0. As for treatment: therapeutic diphenylcyclopropenone sensitization with weekly scalp DPC. The input for sequencing was whole blood, taken in connection with sensitization to the hapten diphenylcyclopropenone (DPC). The receptors were gathered from a man aged 25-40 years with alopecia areata. Some clones in this sample may be carry-over from other donors' samples.

This clonotype was seen repeatedly, ten times or more. The genes are TRBV28 and TRBJ2-2; 12 bases fit TRBD2. The CDR3 is 16 amino acids. Unmatched junction bases numbered 3, after V lost 6 bases and J lost 1 base. Germline values: CDR1 MDHEN, CDR2 SYDVKM. The CDR3 DNA sequence: TGTGCCAGCAGCATACTAGCGGGAGGGAACACCGGGGAGCTGTTTTTT. This encodes CASSILAGGNTGELFF.

This clonotype was seen many times. This rearrangement joins TRBV7-3 to TRBJ1-2, with 7 bases lining up with TRBD1. There are 13 residues in the CDR3. Trimming at V came to 6 bases and at J to 8 bases, leaving 9 bases not matched to a gene. Germline assignment: CDR1 SGHTA and CDR2 FQGTGA. CDR3: CASSTGDRMGYTF. CDR3 DNA: TGTGCCAGCAGTACAGGGGATAGGATGGGCTACACCTTC.

This clonotype came up a few times. The chain employs TRBV29-1 and TRBJ2-5; unclear D gene. The CDR3 totals 10 residues. Per germline, CDR1 SQVTM and CDR2 ANQGSEA. V lost 7 bases to trimming and J lost 4 bases, with 7 bases between them. In DNA, the CDR3 is TGCAGCGCTGCCGGAGAGACCCAGTACTTC. Amino acids: CSAAGETQYF.

The J gene is TRBJ1-4, the V gene TRBV15; no clear D gene. In germline, CDR1 is LNHNV, CDR2 YYDKDF (reference sequence). This CDR3 is 17 amino acids long. V lost 1 base to trimming and J lost 0 bases, with 12 bases between them. The CDR3 nucleotides are TGTGCCACCAGCAGAGGCGAGAGTTCGGCAACTAATGAAAAACTGTTTTTT. Its protein is CATSRGESSATNEKLFF.

In this sample, this clonotype turned up many times. V usage is TRBV28 and J usage is TRBJ1-4; D is undetermined. Germline V gives CDR1 MDHEN, CDR2 SYDVKM. The CDR3 runs to 15 residues. With 6 bases removed from V and 1 base from J, the gap between germline ends came to 12 bases. CDR3 coding DNA: TGTGCCAGCAGAGGCGGCGGCCTAACTAATGAAAAACTGTTTTTT. Amino acids: CASRGGGLTNEKLFF. The full variable domain, completed using reference TRBV28 and TRBJ1-4, is DVKVTQSSRYLVKRTGEKVFLECVQDMDHENMFWYRQDPGLGLRLIYFSYDVKMKEKGDIPEGYSVSREKKERFSLILESASTNQTSMYLCASRGGGLTNEKLFFGSGTQLSVL.

This clonotype was counted ten times or more. CDR3 loop: CSARFIGRPGNIQYF. CDR3 bases: TGCAGTGCTAGGTTTATAGGGCGTCCAGGGAACATTCAGTACTTC. This chain uses TRBV20-1 with TRBJ2-4; possibly TRBD1 for D (5 bases). The CDR3 spans 15 residues. V was cut by 3 bases and J by 7 bases, with 19 bases left in between. CDR1 DFQATT and CDR2 SNEGSKA come from the germline V gene (reference sequence).

The chain employs TRBV7-3 and TRBJ2-2; D is undetermined. Deletions cut 5 bases from V and 6 bases from J, with 10 bases between. CDR1 and CDR2 (germline): SGHTA, FQGTGA. This CDR3 has 13 amino acids. In DNA form, the CDR3 reads TGTGCCAGCAGCCTAAGTCCCTCCGGGGAGCTGTTTTTT. Translation gives CASSLSPSGELFF.

The V gene is TRBV29-1, the J gene TRBJ1-2; a possible D gene is TRBD1 (6 bases). The CDR3 consists of 14 residues. Germline CDR1 is SQVTM and CDR2 is ANQGSEA. V was pared by 4 bases and J by 0 bases, with 12 bases between. CDR3 residues: CSVGPDSANYGYTF. CDR3 in DNA: TGCAGCGTTGGACCGGACAGCGCTAACTATGGCTACACCTTC. Full variable domain (outside the CDR3, taken from reference TRBV29-1 and TRBJ1-2): SAVISQKPSRDICQRGTSLTIQCQVDSQVTMMFWYRQQPGQSLTLIATANQGSEATYESGFVIDKFPISRPNLTFSTLTVSNMSPEDSSIYLCSVGPDSANYGYTFGSGTRLTVV.

In its sample, this clonotype was seen many times. The chain carries TRBV20-1 and TRBJ2-3, with 7 bases fitting TRBD1. Trimming removed 4 bases from V and 2 bases from J; junction bases left unmatched: 6. Looked up from germline, CDR1 is DFQATT and CDR2 is SNEGSKA (reference sequence). This CDR3 region has 14 residues. The CDR3 region is CSATGTDSTDTQYF. CDR3 nucleotide sequence: TGCAGTGCTACCGGGACAGACTCCACAGATACGCAGTATTTT.

This clonotype was seen at least ten times. The genes are TRBV14 and TRBJ1-2; D uncertain. Per germline, CDR1 SGHDN and CDR2 FVKESK. The V end lost 1 base, the J end lost 4 bases, and 10 bases lay between the germline ends. CDR3 length: 14 amino acids. This chain's CDR3 is CASSQVSHPYGYTF. The CDR3 DNA reads TGTGCCAGCAGCCAAGTTAGTCACCCCTATGGCTACACCTTC.

This clonotype was counted many times. The chain couples TRBV7-2 to TRBJ2-5, with unresolved D. Germline V lookup: CDR1 SGHTA, CDR2 FQGNSA. The CDR3 is made up of 13 amino acids. Deletions cut 4 bases from V and 2 bases from J, with 8 bases between. CDR3 sequence reads: CASSSARQETQYF. CDR3 DNA: TGTGCCAGCAGCTCAGCGCGACAAGAGACCCAGTACTTC.

V usage is TRBV6-6 and J usage is TRBJ2-1, with TRBD2 matching over 12 bases. Per the germline V gene, CDR1 is MNHNY and CDR2 is SVGAGI (reference sequence). Unmatched junction bases numbered 3, after V lost 2 bases and J lost 4 bases. The length of the CDR3 is 16 residues. The DNA of the CDR3 is TGTGCCAGCAGTTACCCTAGCGGGAGGGTTTACAATGAGCAGTTCTTC. Protein sequence: CASSYPSGRVYNEQFF.

This clonotype was detected ten times or more. The chain carries TRBV12-3 or TRBV12-4 and TRBJ1-2; D unresolved. This CDR3 is built from 12 residues. The V end was cut by 1 base, the J end by 4 bases, with 4 bases between. The CDR3 loop reads CASSLGLYGYTF. DNA for the CDR3: TGTGCCAGCAGTTTAGGGCTCTATGGCTACACCTTC.

This chain uses TRBV7-2 with TRBJ1-5; D not resolved. Germline V gene sequence: CDR1 SGHTA, CDR2 FQGNSA. V gave up 1 base and J gave up 6 bases, with 7 bases separating them. CDR3 length: 13 residues. The chain's CDR3 is CASSLDWRQPQHF. The CDR3 DNA follows: TGTGCCAGCAGCTTAGATTGGCGTCAGCCCCAGCATTTT. Drawing the rest from reference TRBV7-2 and TRBJ1-5, the complete variable domain is GAGVSQSPSNKVTEKGKDVELRCDPISGHTALYWYRQSLGQGLEFLIYFQGNSAPDKSGLPSDRFSAERTGGSVSTLTIQRTQQEDSAVYLCASSLDWRQPQHFGDGTRLSIL.

This clonotype was seen at least ten times. The chain has TRBV27 and TRBJ1-6; the D gene is possibly TRBD1 (6 bases). In germline, CDR1 is MNHEY, CDR2 SMNVEV (reference sequence). V shed 6 bases and J shed 13 bases, with 19 bases lying between them. The CDR3 totals 14 residues. The DNA of the CDR3 is TGTGCCAGCAGCTCAGAACAGGGAAGGGCCCCCCTCCACTTT. Translation: CASSSEQGRAPLHF.

The chain is built from TRBV10-3 and TRBJ1-1, with D possibly matching TRBD1 (5 bases). The CDR3 contains 15 residues. Trimming took 10 bases from V and 1 from J, leaving 19 bases between them. Germline-derived CDR1 and CDR2 are ENHRY and SYGVKD. The CDR3 coding sequence is TGTGCCACCACCGGGACCCCCCGGGGGAACACTGAAGCTTTCTTT. Residues: CATTGTPRGNTEAFF.

This clonotype was counted many times. The rearrangement links TRBV20-1 to TRBJ2-3; D is perhaps TRBD2 (7 bases). The CDR3 sequence is 17 residues long. Germline assignment: CDR1 DFQATT and CDR2 SNEGSKA (reference sequence). V lost 4 bases and J lost 3, with 23 bases in between. The CDR3 sequence is CSAKNPGGPGVTDTQYF. The CDR3 nucleotides are TGCAGTGCTAAGAACCCCGGGGGGCCGGGAGTAACAGATACGCAGTATTTT.

The chain links TRBV9 to TRBJ1-2; D may be TRBD1 (5 bases). V was cut by 3 bases and J by 4 bases, with 10 bases left in between. Germline V gene data show CDR1 as SGDLS and CDR2 as YYNGEE. CDR3 length: 13 residues. This CDR3 reads CASSARQRYGYTF. DNA of the CDR3: TGTGCCAGCAGCGCCCGACAGCGCTATGGCTACACCTTC.

Only a few counts were recorded for this clonotype. The chain uses TRBV9 and TRBJ2-1, with 16 positions matching TRBD2. Germline CDR1 and CDR2: SGDLS and YYNGEE. J gave up 10 bases and V 0 bases, and 1 base lay outside the gene matches. This CDR3 contains 15 residues. The chain's CDR3 is CASSVEGLAGGEQFF. CDR3 in DNA: TGTGCCAGCAGCGTAGAGGGACTAGCGGGAGGGGAGCAGTTCTTC.

This clonotype was seen a few times. The V call is TRBV5-1, the J call TRBJ2-7; 12 nucleotides agree with TRBD2. This CDR3 is 19 amino acids long. Germline V lookup: CDR1 SGHRS, CDR2 YFSETQ. Trimming cost V 0 bases and J 0 bases; bases outside gene matches: 10. DNA of the CDR3: TGCGCCAGCAGCTTGGCGGCTAGCGGGGGGGCCGCAAACTCCTACGAGCAGTACTTC. This encodes CASSLAASGGAANSYEQYF.

The chain couples TRBV6-1 to TRBJ2-7; no definite D call. The CDR3 has 13 amino acids. V lost 1 base and J lost 1, with 5 bases in between. Germline V gene lookup returns CDR1 MNHNS and CDR2 SASEGT. For the CDR3, the DNA is TGTGCCAGCAGTGAAGGGGCGTCCTACGAGCAGTACGTC. It yields the protein CASSEGASYEQYV.

For this clonotype: This may come from a read error, since a much larger clone is one base off. The chain links TRBV5-1 to TRBJ1-2, with D hard to call. CDR3 length equals 13 residues. Germline CDR1 and CDR2: SGHRS and YFSETQ. The chain's CDR3 is CVSSLEGNYGYTF. CDR3 coding DNA: TGCGTCAGCAGCTTGGAGGGAAACTATGGCTACACCTTC.

This clonotype appeared many times. V gene TRBV27 combines with J gene TRBJ2-3; 11 bases are a match to TRBD2. This CDR3 is 17 amino acids long. Germline assignment: CDR1 MNHEY and CDR2 SMNVEV (reference sequence). V lost 5 bases, J lost 5 bases, and 12 bases stayed unmatched. In nucleotides, the CDR3 is TGTGCCAGCAGTACCATCCTTAGCGGGGGGGCCAGAGATACGCAGTATTTT. This gives the protein CASSTILSGGARDTQYF.

This chain uses TRBV19 with TRBJ1-5; D is uncertain. CDR1 is LNHDA, CDR2 SQIVND, per germline (reference sequence). The CDR3 sequence is 15 residues long. The V gene lost 1 base and the J gene lost 6 bases, with 13 bases spanning the gap. Here the CDR3 reads CASSIAEGLVQPQHF. The CDR3 bases are TGTGCCAGTAGTATAGCCGAGGGTTTAGTTCAGCCCCAGCATTTT.

Ten or more counts support this clonotype. The J gene is TRBJ1-1, the V gene TRBV20-1; 10 bases agree with TRBD1. The CDR3 runs 14 residues. V trimming: 4 bases; J trimming: 8 bases; junction bases outside the gene matches: 10. In germline, CDR1 is DFQATT, CDR2 SNEGSKA (reference sequence). CDR3 region: CSATLTGGPGEAFF. CDR3 DNA sequence: TGCAGTGCTACCCTGACAGGGGGCCCGGGGGAAGCTTTCTTT.

This clonotype has just a few counts. The chain has TRBV5-1 and TRBJ2-7; D is perhaps TRBD1 (5 bases). CDR3 length: 14 residues. Trimming cost V 0 bases and J 3 bases, with 10 bases left between them. The germline V gene has CDR1 SGHRS and CDR2 YFSETQ. Written as DNA, the CDR3 is TGCGCCAGCAGCTTGGGGGGCGACAGCTACGAGCAGTACTTC. Its protein product is CASSLGGDSYEQYF. The whole variable domain, remainder taken from reference TRBV5-1 and TRBJ2-7, is KAGVTQTPRYLIKTRGQQVTLSCSPISGHRSVSWYQQTPGQGLQFLFEYFSETQRNKGNFPGRFSGRQFSNSRSEMNVSTLELGDSALYLCASSLGGDSYEQYFGPGTRLTVT.

The table lists this clonotype with many counts. V is TRBV18 and J is TRBJ2-7; no clear D. Looked up from germline, CDR1 is KGHSH and CDR2 is LQKENI. V was shortened by 6 bases and J by 0 bases, with 9 bases between the two germline ends. The CDR3 consists of 13 residues. In DNA form, the CDR3 reads TGTGCCAGCTCGGACGGAATCTCCTACGAGCAGTACGTC. This codes for CASSDGISYEQYV.